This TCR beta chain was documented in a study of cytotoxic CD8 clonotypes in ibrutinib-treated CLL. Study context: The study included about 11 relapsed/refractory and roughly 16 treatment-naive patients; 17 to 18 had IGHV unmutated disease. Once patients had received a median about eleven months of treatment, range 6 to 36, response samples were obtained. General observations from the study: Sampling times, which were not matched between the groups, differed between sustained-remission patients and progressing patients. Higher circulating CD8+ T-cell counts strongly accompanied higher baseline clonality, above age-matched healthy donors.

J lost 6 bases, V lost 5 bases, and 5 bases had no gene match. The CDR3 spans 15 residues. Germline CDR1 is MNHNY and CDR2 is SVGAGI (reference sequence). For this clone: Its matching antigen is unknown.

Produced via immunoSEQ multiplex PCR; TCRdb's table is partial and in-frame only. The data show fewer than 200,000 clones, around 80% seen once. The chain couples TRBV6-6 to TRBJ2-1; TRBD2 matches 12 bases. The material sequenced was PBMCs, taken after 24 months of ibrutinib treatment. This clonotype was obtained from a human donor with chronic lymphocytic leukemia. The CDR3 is CASSPWTSGINEQFF. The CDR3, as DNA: TGTGCCAGCAGTCCTTGGACTAGCGGGATCAATGAGCAGTTCTTC.